This entry describes one TCR beta chain. The same CDR3 is also encoded by other DNA sequences in this sample. This CDR3 spans 14 amino acids. V was pared by 0 bases and J by 3 bases, with 2 bases of the junction left unmatched. Germline V gene sequence: CDR1 SGDLS, CDR2 YYNGEE. Using immunoSEQ multiplex PCR, the repertoire was profiled, and TCRdb retains in-frame clones only, with some absent. This sample has around 300,000 clones, with around 91% found just once. This record belongs to a study of blood T cell repertoires in COVID-19. The sequenced sample consisted of PBMCs or T cells enriched from blood (not recorded which). This chain uses TRBV9 with TRBJ2-7; 8 nucleotides agree with TRBD1. The clonotype originates from a woman aged 18-29 years who had recovered from COVID-19. In DNA form, the CDR3 reads TGTGCCAGCAGCGTAGGGACAGGGTTCTACGAGCAGTACTTC. It translates to CASSVGTGFYEQYF.